What follows is one T cell receptor beta chain and its context. Its target is not known. This sample is part of a study of liver allograft versus peripheral blood T cells. At the level of the study: Transplanted livers held T cell receptor repertoires, and these were compared with repertoires in recipients' peripheral blood.

Findings and limits, study-wide: Reports indicated that T cell receptor repertoires inside liver allografts differed from those in peripheral blood.

TCRdb re-called the reads with MiXCR, one entry per CDR3 protein. The sample consists of about 5,000 distinct CDR3 sequences, about 15% of them appearing once. The origin of this receptor is a human patient who had a liver transplant. Some T cells may possibly be graft donor cells.

The CDR3 sequence is CASTAPGVQRGDTQYF. In DNA form, the CDR3 reads TGTGCCAGCACGGCCCCGGGGGTCCAGCGGGGAGATACGCAGTATTTT. The chain couples TRBV6-2 or TRBV6-3 to TRBJ2-3; the match to TRBD2 covers 7 bases. Germline V gene data show CDR1 as MNHEY and CDR2 as SVGEGT. The V and J ends lost 7 bases and 5 bases, in that order; junction bases with no gene match: 15. CDR3 size: 16 residues.